Shown below are 5 T cell receptor beta chains from a single sample sequenced in a study of neurological immune-mediated disorders. A single record per CDR3 protein comes from TCRdb applying MiXCR to the 5' RACE reads. This table has approximately 80,000 distinct CDR3 sequences, 4.5% to 7.5% appearing once. Time point given: longitudinal time-point 2. Sequenced sample: PBMCs. Receptor source: a woman aged 60-75 years with multiple sclerosis.

The table lists this clonotype with many counts. V is TRBV29-1 and J is TRBJ1-2; D remains unclear. In germline, CDR1 is SQVTM, CDR2 ANQGSEA. Trimming removed 3 bases at V and 7 bases at J, with 9 bases between. The CDR3 covers 11 residues. Here the CDR3 reads CSVDIGIGYTF. The CDR3 DNA is TGCAGCGTTGATATAGGGATTGGCTACACCTTC.

This clonotype was counted between two and nine times. The chain employs TRBV12-3 or TRBV12-4 and TRBJ2-3; weak D call: TRBD1 (5 bases). CDR3 length equals 16 residues. The V gene lost 3 bases and the J gene lost 1 base, with 14 bases spanning the gap. CDR3 sequence reads: CASSFPWGGGTDTQYF. DNA for the CDR3: TGTGCCAGCAGTTTCCCGTGGGGCGGAGGCACAGATACGCAGTATTTT.

This chain links TRBV5-3 with TRBJ2-3, with 12 bases that match TRBD2. TRBV5-3 is an open reading frame whose function is uncertain. The junction had 11 bases not matched to a gene; V was cut back by 5 bases and J by 4 bases. The CDR3 is 17 residues long. In DNA form, the CDR3 reads TGTGCCAGAAGTTCAAACCGGACTAGCGGGGCAGCAGATACGCAGTATTTT. Amino acid sequence: CARSSNRTSGAADTQYF.

This clonotype has at least ten counts. This chain joins TRBV5-1 and TRBJ2-5; tentatively, D is TRBD1 (7 bases). This CDR3 region has 14 residues. Germline V lookup: CDR1 SGHRS, CDR2 YFSETQ. Between the trimmed V and J ends, which lost 0 bases and 4 bases, there was a span of 10 bases. The chain's CDR3 is CASSLGRGAETQYF. CDR3 coding DNA: TGCGCCAGCAGCTTGGGCAGGGGGGCAGAGACCCAGTACTTC.

There are a few counts of this clonotype. The chain is built from TRBV16 and TRBJ1-4; no definite D call. V shed 4 bases and J shed 3 bases, with 12 bases lying between them. The CDR3 loop spans 15 amino acids. Germline V CDR1 and CDR2: KGHSY, FQNENV. This CDR3 reads CASSRQSSANEKLFF. In DNA, the CDR3 is TGTGCCAGCAGCCGGCAGTCTTCGGCTAATGAAAAACTGTTTTTT. Filled out from reference TRBV16 and TRBJ1-4, the complete variable domain reads GEEVAQTPKHLVRGEGQKAKLYCAPIKGHSYVFWYQQVLKNEFKFLISFQNENVFDETGMPKERFSAKCLPNSPCSLEIQATKLEDSAVYFCASSRQSSANEKLFFGSGTQLSVL.